These T cell receptor beta chains were read from a single sample in a study of blood T cell repertoires in COVID-19. Data came from immunoSEQ multiplex PCR; TCRdb stores just in-frame clones and leaves some out. The table includes around 100,000 clones, 84% detected once. Sequencing was done on a sample of peripheral blood. These receptors were taken from a human donor in a cohort sampled during active COVID-19. Each CDR3 is given with its conserved first and last residue. The D gene is left open where the match is weak. Clone size is stated in some rows and not others, as once, few, many or a class when expanded.

D gene,J gene,clone size,V gene,CDR3 protein,CDR3 DNA
-,TRBJ2-7,-,TRBV3-1/TRBV3-2,CASSHPIGTTYHYEQYF,TGTGCCAGCAGCCACCCAATAGGGACAACATACCACTACGAGCAGTACTTC
-,TRBJ2-3,-,TRBV4-1,CASSQAGIDTQYF,TGCGCCAGCAGCCAAGCGGGTATCGATACGCAGTATTTT
-,TRBJ1-5,-,TRBV19,CASSGTNNQPQHF,TGTGCCAGTAGCGGGACAAACAATCAGCCCCAGCATTTT
-,TRBJ1-2,-,TRBV5-4,CASSIGAGESYGYTF,TGTGCCAGCAGCATTGGGGCAGGGGAATCCTATGGCTACACCTTC
-,TRBJ1-6,-,TRBV6-2/TRBV6-3,CASSLQTGNSPLHF,TGTGCCAGCAGTCTGCAAACGGGAAATTCACCCCTCCACTTT
-,TRBJ2-7,few,TRBV29-1,CSVEGRDTYSYEQYF,TGCAGCGTTGAAGGCCGGGACACTTACTCCTACGAGCAGTACTTC
TRBD1,TRBJ2-5,-,TRBV6-2/TRBV6-3,CASSYSDGTATAQYF,TGTGCCAGCAGTTACTCGGATGGGACAGCGACAGCCCAGTACTTC
-,TRBJ1-1,-,TRBV7-2,CASSLGGRTGAEAFF,TGTGCCAGCAGCTTAGGGGGTCGAACGGGAGCTGAAGCTTTCTTT
-,TRBJ2-7,-,TRBV5-1,CASSSETSLYF,TGCGCCAGCAGCTCGGAGACTAGTTTGTACTTC
TRBD1,TRBJ2-1,-,TRBV5-1,CASRMTGGAYNEQFF,TGCGCCAGCAGGATGACAGGGGGCGCCTACAATGAGCAGTTCTTC
TRBD1,TRBJ2-5,-,TRBV5-1,CASSLAASTGGRETQYF,TGCGCCAGCAGCTTGGCGGCTTCGACAGGGGGAAGGGAGACCCAGTACTTC
-,TRBJ2-7,-,TRBV7-9,CASSLFYSLEGDEQYF,TGTGCCAGCAGCTTATTCTACAGCCTAGAAGGGGACGAGCAGTACTTC
-,TRBJ1-2,-,TRBV20-1,CSASPAGEFVLGGYTF,TGCAGTGCTAGTCCTGCTGGAGAATTCGTCTTGGGTGGCTACACCTTC
-,TRBJ1-2,-,TRBV18,CASSPNGGDGYTF,TGTGCCAGCTCACCTAACGGGGGTGATGGCTACACCTTC
-,TRBJ2-1,few,TRBV4-1,CASSQDHEPDYNEQFF,TGCGCCAGCAGCCAAGATCACGAGCCCGACTACAATGAGCAGTTCTTC
-,TRBJ2-7,-,TRBV18,CASSPSGRVQYEQYF,TGTGCCAGCTCACCTTCGGGTCGCGTTCAATACGAGCAGTACTTC
-,TRBJ1-2,-,TRBV18,CASSPPGQNYGYTF,TGTGCCAGCTCCCCCCCAGGGCAGAACTATGGCTACACCTTC
-,TRBJ1-2,-,TRBV14,CASSHLGRQGYTF,TGTGCCAGCAGCCATCTGGGTCGACAGGGCTACACCTTC
TRBD2,TRBJ2-5,-,TRBV29-1,CSVNQGGETQYF,TGCAGCGTCAACCAGGGAGGGGAGACCCAGTACTTC
-,TRBJ1-3,-,TRBV7-2,CASSLEAYSGNTIYF,TGTGCCAGCAGCTTAGAAGCGTACTCTGGAAACACCATATATTTT
TRBD1,TRBJ1-2,-,TRBV6-2/TRBV6-3,CASSGPGTANYGYTF,TGTGCCAGCAGTGGCCCCGGGACAGCTAACTATGGCTACACCTTC
-,TRBJ2-1,few,TRBV6-2/TRBV6-3,CASSTTLGLPSSYNEQFF,TGTGCCAGCAGTACAACCTTGGGACTCCCGAGCTCCTACAATGAGCAGTTCTTC
TRBD1,TRBJ1-3,-,TRBV9,CASSVEAGTGAGNTIYF,TGTGCCAGCAGCGTAGAGGCGGGGACAGGGGCTGGAAACACCATATATTTT
TRBD2,TRBJ2-2,few,TRBV10-1,CASSSAAGERDTGELFF,TGCGCCAGCAGTTCAGCAGCGGGAGAAAGGGACACCGGGGAGCTGTTTTTT
TRBD2,TRBJ2-3,-,TRBV19,CASTVTSGRTFTDTQYF,TGTGCCAGTACGGTAACTAGCGGGAGGACCTTCACAGATACGCAGTATTTT
TRBD1,TRBJ2-7,-,TRBV5-1,CASSGGQYGEQYF,TGCGCCAGCAGCGGGGGACAGTACGGGGAGCAGTACTTC
TRBD1,TRBJ1-4,-,TRBV29-1,CSVGRRGLDEKLFF,TGCAGCGTTGGTCGGAGGGGGCTCGATGAAAAACTGTTTTTT
TRBD2,TRBJ2-1,-,TRBV6-5,CASSISGRWSNEQFF,TGTGCCAGCAGTATTAGCGGGAGGTGGAGCAATGAGCAGTTCTTC
-,TRBJ1-6,-,TRBV19,CASSILGISYNSPLHF,TGTGCCAGTAGTATTCTTGGCATCTCCTATAATTCACCCCTCCACTTT
TRBD1,TRBJ2-7,-,TRBV29-1,CSVEGGQGMRDEQYF,TGCAGCGTTGAAGGGGGACAGGGTATGAGAGACGAGCAGTACTTC
-,TRBJ2-1,once,TRBV6-5,CASSYRGINNEQFF,TGTGCCAGCAGTTACCGCGGGATAAACAATGAGCAGTTCTTC
-,TRBJ1-1,-,TRBV7-9,CASSLVRQRNTEAFF,TGTGCCAGCAGCTTAGTAAGACAGAGGAACACTGAAGCTTTCTTT
TRBD2,TRBJ2-1,-,TRBV10-1,CASSGNSGSGGEQFF,TGCGCCAGCAGTGGAAATAGCGGGAGTGGAGGTGAGCAGTTCTTC
-,TRBJ1-2,-,TRBV9,CASSEGAAFYGYTF,TGTGCCAGCAGCGAAGGGGCGGCTTTCTATGGCTACACCTTC
-,TRBJ1-5,-,TRBV6-1,CASSEWGVDQPQHF,TGTGCCAGCAGTGAATGGGGAGTGGATCAGCCCCAGCATTTT
TRBD2,TRBJ2-1,-,TRBV5-1,CASSLRPVGAGFDNEQFF,TGCGCCAGCAGCTTGCGGCCCGTGGGAGCGGGATTTGACAATGAGCAGTTCTTC
-,TRBJ1-1,-,TRBV28,CASRPGGRRGAGTEAFF,TGTGCCAGCAGACCCGGGGGACGGAGAGGGGCAGGGACTGAAGCTTTCTTT
TRBD1,TRBJ2-7,-,TRBV6-5,CASRGQGKLYEQYF,TGTGCCAGCAGGGGACAGGGGAAACTCTACGAGCAGTACTTC
TRBD1,TRBJ1-2,-,TRBV12-3/TRBV12-4,CASSTGVGYTF,TGTGCCAGCTCGACAGGGGTGGGCTACACCTTC
-,TRBJ1-4,-,TRBV3-1/TRBV3-2,CASSQGDIATNEKLFF,TGTGCCAGCAGTCAAGGGGACATCGCAACTAATGAAAAACTGTTTTTT
TRBD2,TRBJ2-5,-,TRBV9,CASSVGVSGSRETQYF,TGTGCCAGCAGCGTAGGAGTTAGCGGGAGTAGGGAGACCCAGTACTTC
-,TRBJ1-2,-,TRBV10-1,CASSQGNYGYTF,TGCGCCAGCAGCCAGGGAAACTATGGCTACACCTTC
-,TRBJ2-3,-,TRBV4-2,CASSQPTRSSTDTQYF,TGTGCCAGCAGCCAACCGACTAGGTCTAGCACAGATACGCAGTATTTT
-,TRBJ2-3,-,TRBV18,CASSRYGLTGADTQYF,TGTGCCAGCTCACGCTACGGACTAACCGGTGCAGATACGCAGTATTTT
-,TRBJ2-5,-,TRBV19,CASSNNRRETQYF,TGTGCCAGTAGTAACAACCGCAGGGAGACCCAGTACTTC
TRBD1,TRBJ1-1,few,TRBV3-1/TRBV3-2,CASSQTGGVAEAFF,TGTGCCAGCAGCCAAACAGGGGGCGTCGCTGAAGCTTTCTTT
TRBD1,TRBJ2-5,-,TRBV7-2,CALAGGVKTQYF,TGTGCCCTGGCAGGGGGCGTGAAGACCCAGTACTTC
TRBD2,TRBJ2-3,-,TRBV4-1,CASSPRGLAGGDTQYF,TGCGCCAGCAGCCCCCGGGGGCTAGCGGGGGGAGATACGCAGTATTTT
TRBD2,TRBJ2-2,once,TRBV10-3,CAITGGYTGELFF,TGTGCCATCACGGGGGGATACACCGGGGAGCTGTTTTTT
-,TRBJ2-3,-,TRBV5-1,CASSLGSQGRGSTDTQYF,TGCGCCAGCAGCTTGGGTTCCCAAGGGAGGGGGAGCACAGATACGCAGTATTTT
-,TRBJ1-2,-,TRBV10-3,CAISEQGGGKGGYTF,TGTGCCATCAGTGAACAGGGCGGAGGAAAGGGTGGCTACACCTTC
TRBD1,TRBJ1-2,-,TRBV19,CASSPGQGSYGYTF,TGTGCCAGTAGTCCGGGACAGGGGTCCTATGGCTACACCTTC
-,TRBJ1-1,few,TRBV7-9,CASSPTGTVYTEAFF,TGTGCCAGCAGCCCCACAGGGACGGTGTACACTGAAGCTTTCTTT
-,TRBJ2-5,-,TRBV7-2,CASSLGGAKETQYF,TGTGCCAGCAGTCTAGGGGGGGCCAAAGAGACCCAGTACTTC
-,TRBJ1-2,-,TRBV2,CASSGRQGRNYGYTF,TGTGCCAGCAGTGGTCGGCAGGGGCGAAACTATGGCTACACCTTC
-,TRBJ1-6,-,TRBV3-1/TRBV3-2,CASSSRQRYNSPLHF,TGTGCCAGCAGCTCACGACAGCGATATAATTCACCCCTCCACTTT
-,TRBJ1-6,-,TRBV9,CASSKDSGYASPLHF,TGTGCCAGCAGCAAAGACAGCGGGTACGCTTCACCCCTCCACTTT
-,TRBJ1-2,-,TRBV11-2,CASSSGLNYGYTF,TGTGCCAGCAGCTCGGGACTCAACTATGGCTACACCTTC
TRBD1,TRBJ2-2,-,TRBV9,CASSPRDRSNTGELFF,TGTGCCAGCAGCCCCCGGGACAGGTCGAACACCGGGGAGCTGTTTTTT